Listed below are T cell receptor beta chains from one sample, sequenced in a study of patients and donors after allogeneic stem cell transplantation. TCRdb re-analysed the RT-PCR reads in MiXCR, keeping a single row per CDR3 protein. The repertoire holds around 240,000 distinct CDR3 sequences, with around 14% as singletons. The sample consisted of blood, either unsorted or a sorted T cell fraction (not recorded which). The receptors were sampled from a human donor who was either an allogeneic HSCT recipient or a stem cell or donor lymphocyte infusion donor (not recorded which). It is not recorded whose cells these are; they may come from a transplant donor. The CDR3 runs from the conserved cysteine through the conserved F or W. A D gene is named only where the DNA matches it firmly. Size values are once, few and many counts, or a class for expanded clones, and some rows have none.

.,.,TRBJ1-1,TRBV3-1,TGTGCCAGCAGCCCTAACCAGAACACTGAAGCTTTCTTT,CASSPNQNTEAFF
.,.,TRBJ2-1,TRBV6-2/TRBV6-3,TGTGCCAGCAGACCAGGCGGCCTAACTAGTACTGAGCAGTTCTTC,CASRPGGLTSTEQFF
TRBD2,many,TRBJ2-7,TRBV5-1,TGCGCCACCTTACTAACTAGCGGGAGTGGAGAGCAGCACTTC,CATLLTSGSGEQHF
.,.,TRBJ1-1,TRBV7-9,TGTGCCAGCAGCTCCGGACAGTCTGAAGCTTTCTTT,CASSSGQSEAFF
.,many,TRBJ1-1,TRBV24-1,TGTGCCACCAGTGCCTCCGGGAACACTGAAGCTTTCTTT,CATSASGNTEAFF
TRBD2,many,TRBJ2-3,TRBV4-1,TGCGCCAGCCTCCCCCAGCGGGGGTATACAGATACGCAGTATTTT,CASLPQRGYTDTQYF
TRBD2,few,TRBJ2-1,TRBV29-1,TGCAGCACCGTAGCGGGAGGGCCTCCGTTCTTC,CSTVAGGPPFF
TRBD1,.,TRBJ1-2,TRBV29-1,TGCAGCGTTGGGAGGACAGGGGGTAACTATGGCTACACCTTC,CSVGRTGGNYGYTF
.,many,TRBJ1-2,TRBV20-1,TGCAGTGCTAGATGGGGGGTAAACTATGGCTACACCTTC,CSARWGVNYGYTF
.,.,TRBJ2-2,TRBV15,TGTGCCACCAGCAGAGGGATGAACACCGGGGAGCTGTTTTTT,CATSRGMNTGELFF
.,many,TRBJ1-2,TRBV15,TGTGCCACCAAACCCCGGGACCGAAAAATCTATGGCTACACCTTC,CATKPRDRKIYGYTF
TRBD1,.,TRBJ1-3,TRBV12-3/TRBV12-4,TGTGCCAGCAGCCATTCGACAGGGGGGAACGGAAACACCATATATTTT,CASSHSTGGNGNTIYF
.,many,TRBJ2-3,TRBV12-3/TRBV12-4,TGTGCCAGCAGTTTCATTGCGGCTAGCACAGATACGCAGTATTTT,CASSFIAASTDTQYF
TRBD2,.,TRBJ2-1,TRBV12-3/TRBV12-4,TGTGCCAGCAAGCTGGGACTAGCGGCCGACAATGAGCAGTTCTTC,CASKLGLAADNEQFF
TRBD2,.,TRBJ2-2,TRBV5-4,TGTGCCAGCAGCCCACTAGCGGGGGCCACCACCGGGGAGCTGTTTTTT,CASSPLAGATTGELFF
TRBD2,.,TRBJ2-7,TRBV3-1,TGTGCCAGCAGCCAAGTTGGGGGAGGGCCCTACGAGCAGTACTTC,CASSQVGGGPYEQYF
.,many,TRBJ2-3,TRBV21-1,TGTGCCAGCAGCGAAAAAAGGGGTGTGGCACCTAGCACAGATACGCAGTATTTT,CASSEKRGVAPSTDTQYF
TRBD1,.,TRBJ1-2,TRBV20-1,TGCAGTGCTGTTTCCCCGGGACAGGCCGCAACTATGGGCTACACCTTC,CSAVSPGQAATMGYTF
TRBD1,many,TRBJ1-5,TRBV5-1,TGCGCCAGCAGCCAGGGGGCAGGGGATCAGCCCCAGCATTTT,CASSQGAGDQPQHF
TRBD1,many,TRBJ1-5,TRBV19,TGTGCCAGTAGTATAGATGGGACAAGGGGGCGACAGCCCCAGCATTTT,CASSIDGTRGRQPQHF
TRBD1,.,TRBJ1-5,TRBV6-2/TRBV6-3,TGTGCCAGCAGCCCCCAGGACAGGGCCAATCAGCCCCAGCATTTT,CASSPQDRANQPQHF
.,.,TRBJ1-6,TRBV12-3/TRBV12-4,TGTGCCAGCAGTTTAGTCGCAGGCAGCTCCTATAATTCACCCCTCCACTTT,CASSLVAGSSYNSPLHF
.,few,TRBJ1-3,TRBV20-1,TGCAGTGCTAGAGGGACGGGTTACTCTGGAAACACCATATATTTT,CSARGTGYSGNTIYF
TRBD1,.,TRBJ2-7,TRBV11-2,TGTGCCAGCAGCTTAGATTCAGGACAGGGGAATTCCTACGAGCAGTACTTC,CASSLDSGQGNSYEQYF
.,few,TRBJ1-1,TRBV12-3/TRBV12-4,TGTGCCAGCAGTTATTCCGGGGGGAACACTGAAGCTTTCTTT,CASSYSGGNTEAFF
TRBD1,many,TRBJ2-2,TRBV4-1,TGCGCCAGCAGCCAAGATCTGACGACAGGGGGCTCCGGGGAGCTGTTTTTT,CASSQDLTTGGSGELFF
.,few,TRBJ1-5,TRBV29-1,TGCAGCGTTGTGATGGGGCAACTAAATCAGCCCCAGCATTTT,CSVVMGQLNQPQHF
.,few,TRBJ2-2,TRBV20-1,TGCAGTGCTAGAGACATTGCGAACACCGGGGAGCTGTTTTTT,CSARDIANTGELFF
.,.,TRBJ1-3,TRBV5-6,TGTGCCAGCAGCCGCGTCCGGATCGGAAACACCATATATTTT,CASSRVRIGNTIYF
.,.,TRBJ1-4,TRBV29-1,TGCAGCGTTGAAGGGGGGCACGTGGGCGAAAAACTGTTTTTT,CSVEGGHVGEKLFF
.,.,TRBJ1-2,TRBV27,TGTGCCAGCAGTACAACTACGGGCGGCTACACCTTC,CASSTTTGGYTF
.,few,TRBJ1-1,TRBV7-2,TGTGCCAGCAGCGCAAGCATCAATACTGAAGCTTTCTTT,CASSASINTEAFF
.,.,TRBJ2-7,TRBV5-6,TGTGCCAGCAGCCAAGTAAGGCGCGAGCAGTACTTC,CASSQVRREQYF
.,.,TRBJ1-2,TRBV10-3,TGTGCCATCAGTGAGTCGAGCAGGGACTATGGCTACACCTTC,CAISESSRDYGYTF
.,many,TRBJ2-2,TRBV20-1,TGCAGTGCTAGAGGGCACGGGGGCGGGGAGCTGTTTTTT,CSARGHGGGELFF
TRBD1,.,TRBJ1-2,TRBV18,TGTGCCAGCTCACTAAAGGACAGGGACGGCTACACCTTC,CASSLKDRDGYTF
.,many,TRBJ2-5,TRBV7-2,TGTGCCAGCAGCTCCCTTTTGGCCCAGTACTTC,CASSSLLAQYF